The rows below give T cell receptor beta chains drawn from one sample of a study of shared clonotypes between healthy human individuals. Repertoires were generated with immunoSEQ multiplex PCR, while TCRdb's copy carries only in-frame clones and drops some. The sample records roughly 680,000 clones, around 77% being singletons. The sequenced sample consisted of memory CD4+ T cells sorted from blood. The receptors here all came from a woman in her twenties or thirties in good health. Both conserved end residues are part of each CDR3. A D gene is named only where the DNA matches it firmly. A row's size may be missing; if present it is once, few, many or a size class.

NA	TRBV7-9	NA	TRBJ1-1	TGTGCCAGCAGCCCACCGGGAAACAGGATGAACACTGAAGCTTTCTTT	CASSPPGNRMNTEAFF
NA	TRBV5-4	NA	TRBJ1-1	TGTGCCAGCAGCTTGGGGGGAGGGTCGACTGAAGCTTTCTTT	CASSLGGGSTEAFF
NA	TRBV10-1	NA	TRBJ1-1	TGCGCCAGCAGTAATAGGGTGGACACTGAAGCTTTCTTT	CASSNRVDTEAFF
TRBD1	TRBV7-9	NA	TRBJ2-1	TGTGCCAGCAGCTTAACAGGGGACATAATAAACAATGAGCAGTTCTTC	CASSLTGDIINNEQFF
TRBD2	TRBV11-2	few	TRBJ2-3	TGTGCCAGCAGCTTGACTAGCGGGAAATCAGCAGATACGCAGTATTTT	CASSLTSGKSADTQYF
TRBD2	TRBV25-1	NA	TRBJ2-7	TGTGCCAGCAGTGAAGGGGTTAGCGGGAGACCCAGGGGCTACGAGCAGTACTTC	CASSEGVSGRPRGYEQYF
TRBD2	TRBV5-1	NA	TRBJ2-2	TGCGCCAGCAGCTTTAGGGCCGCGGGGGACACCGGGGAGCTGTTTTTT	CASSFRAAGDTGELFF
TRBD2	TRBV5-1	NA	TRBJ2-1	TGCGCCAGCAGCTGGGCTAGCGGAGGCTACAATGAGCAGTTCTTC	CASSWASGGYNEQFF
NA	TRBV28	NA	TRBJ2-5	TGTGCCAGCATTAGCGGAGCTCAAGAGACCCAGTACTTC	CASISGAQETQYF
NA	TRBV7-6	NA	TRBJ2-2	TGTGCCAGCAGCCCCACCTCAGCGGCAGCCGGGGAGCTGTTTTTT	CASSPTSAAAGELFF
TRBD2	TRBV2	NA	TRBJ2-7	TGTGCCAGCAGCGTTAGCGGGAGGCGCTCCTACGAGCAGTACTTC	CASSVSGRRSYEQYF
NA	TRBV19	NA	TRBJ1-1	TGTGCCAGTAGTATACGGGGTAAGAACACTGAAGCTTTCTTT	CASSIRGKNTEAFF
TRBD2	TRBV29-1	NA	TRBJ2-3	TGCAGCGTTGCTATCCGGGAGGGCCGCACAGATACGCAGTATTTT	CSVAIREGRTDTQYF
NA	TRBV28	NA	TRBJ1-2	TGTGCCAGCAGTTTAGTTCAGACTATCTATGGCTACACCTTC	CASSLVQTIYGYTF
NA	TRBV28	NA	TRBJ2-7	TGTGCCAGCAGTTCTGATATGGCGGCGGATTACGAGCAGTACTTC	CASSSDMAADYEQYF
NA	TRBV6-1	NA	TRBJ2-2	TGTGCCAGCAGTGAGGGACAGTTAGCGGGACTATGGGAGCTGTTTTTT	CASSEGQLAGLWELFF
NA	TRBV2	NA	TRBJ2-4	TGTGCCAGCAGTGAAATCCTTGGGGGAGCCAAAAACATTCAGTACTTC	CASSEILGGAKNIQYF
TRBD1	TRBV19	NA	TRBJ2-6	TGTGCCAGTAACCGGGACAGGGGTACTGGGGCCAACGTCCTGACTTTC	CASNRDRGTGANVLTF
NA	TRBV19	NA	TRBJ1-1	TGTGCCAGTAGGGCGGGACCCTGGGGGACTGAAGCTTTCTTT	CASRAGPWGTEAFF
TRBD1	TRBV6-6	NA	TRBJ1-2	TGTGCCAGCAGTTGGGACAGGGGGGATGGCTACACCTTC	CASSWDRGDGYTF
NA	TRBV2	many	TRBJ2-6	TGTGCCAGCAGTTATCAAACAGGGAGCTCTGGGGCCAACGTCCTGACTTTC	CASSYQTGSSGANVLTF
NA	TRBV5-4	NA	TRBJ2-7	TGTGCCAGCAGCTTGGTTAAGGGCGCGGGACCTTACGAGCAGTACTTC	CASSLVKGAGPYEQYF